The clone carrying this T cell receptor beta chain is deemed medium-sized. This CDR3 is built from 13 residues. The V end was cut by 5 bases, the J end by 1 base, with 8 bases between. Germline CDR1 and CDR2: SEHNR and FQNEAQ (reference sequence). The data are from a study of control samples from healthy donors and cancer patients. Some clones are missing from TCRdb's copy, which holds only in-frame ones; the method was immunoSEQ multiplex PCR. The table records more than 95,000 clones, roughly 80% of them present only once. This chain joins TRBV7-9 and TRBJ1-1; possibly TRBD1 for D (6 bases). Material for sequencing was blood. This TCR came from a woman between 45 and 60 years old in good health. CDR3 sequence reads: CASSPQGNTEAFF. CDR3 in DNA: TGTGCCAGCAGCCCACAGGGGAACACTGAAGCTTTCTTT.